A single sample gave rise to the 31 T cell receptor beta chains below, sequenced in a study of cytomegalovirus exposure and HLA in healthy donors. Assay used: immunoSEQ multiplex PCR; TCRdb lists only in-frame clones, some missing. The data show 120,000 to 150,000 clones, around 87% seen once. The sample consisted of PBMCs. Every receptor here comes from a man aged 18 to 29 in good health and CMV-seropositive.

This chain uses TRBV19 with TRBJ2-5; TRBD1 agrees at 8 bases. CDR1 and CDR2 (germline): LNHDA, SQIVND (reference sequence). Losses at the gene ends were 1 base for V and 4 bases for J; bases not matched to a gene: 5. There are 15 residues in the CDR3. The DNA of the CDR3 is TGTGCCAGTAGTATAGGGCAGGGGGCTAGAGAGACCCAGTACTTC. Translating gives CASSIGQGARETQYF.

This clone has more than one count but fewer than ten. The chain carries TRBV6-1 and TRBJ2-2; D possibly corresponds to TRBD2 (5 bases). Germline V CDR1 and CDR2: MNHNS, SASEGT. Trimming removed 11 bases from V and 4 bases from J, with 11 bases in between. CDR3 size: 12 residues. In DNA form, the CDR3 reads TGTGCCGGCTTAGCGACCACCGGGGAGCTGTTTTTT. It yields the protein CAGLATTGELFF.

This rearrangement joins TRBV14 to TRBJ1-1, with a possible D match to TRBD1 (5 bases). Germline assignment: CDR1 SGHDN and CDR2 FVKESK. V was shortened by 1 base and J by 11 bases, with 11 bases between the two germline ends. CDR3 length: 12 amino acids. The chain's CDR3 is CASSQAGTLAFF. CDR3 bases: TGTGCCAGCAGCCAAGCCGGGACTTTGGCTTTCTTT.

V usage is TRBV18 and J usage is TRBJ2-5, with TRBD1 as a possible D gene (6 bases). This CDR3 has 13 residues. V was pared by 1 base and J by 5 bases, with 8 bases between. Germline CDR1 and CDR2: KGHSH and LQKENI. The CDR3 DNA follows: TGTGCCAGCTCACCACGGACAGCTGAGACCCAGTACTTC. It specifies CASSPRTAETQYF.

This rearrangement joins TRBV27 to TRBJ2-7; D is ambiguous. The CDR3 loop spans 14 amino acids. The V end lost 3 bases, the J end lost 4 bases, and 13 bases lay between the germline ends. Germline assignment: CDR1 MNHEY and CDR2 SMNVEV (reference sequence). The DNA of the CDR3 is TGTGCCAGCAGTTTTTCCGTCGGCGGTTACGAGCAGTACTTC. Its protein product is CASSFSVGGYEQYF.

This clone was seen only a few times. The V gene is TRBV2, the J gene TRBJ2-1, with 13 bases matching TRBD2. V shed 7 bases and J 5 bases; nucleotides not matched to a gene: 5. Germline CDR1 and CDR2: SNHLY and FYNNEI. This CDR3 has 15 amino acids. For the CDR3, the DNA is TGTGCCAGCACCAGGACTAGCGGGGGCCACAATGAGCAGTTCTTC. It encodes CASTRTSGGHNEQFF. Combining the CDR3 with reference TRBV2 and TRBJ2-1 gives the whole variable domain EPEVTQTPSHQVTQMGQEVILRCVPISNHLYFYWYRQILGQKVEFLVSFYNNEISEKSEIFDDQFSVERPDGSNFTLKIRSTKLEDSAMYFCASTRTSGGHNEQFFGPGTRLTVL.

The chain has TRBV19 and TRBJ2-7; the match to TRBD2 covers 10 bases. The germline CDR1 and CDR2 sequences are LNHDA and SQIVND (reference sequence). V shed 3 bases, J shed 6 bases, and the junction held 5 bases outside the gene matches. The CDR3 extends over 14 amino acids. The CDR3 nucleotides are TGTGCCAGTAGTATCCCGGGACTAGCGCGCGAGCAGTACTTC. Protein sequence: CASSIPGLAREQYF.

CDR3 amino acids: CASSVSTSGTNEQFF. Written as DNA, the CDR3 is TGTGCCAGCAGCGTTAGTACTAGCGGTACTAATGAGCAGTTCTTC. The V and J genes are TRBV9 and TRBJ2-1; 8 bases match TRBD2. Germline V lookup: CDR1 SGDLS, CDR2 YYNGEE. The CDR3 has 15 residues. V shed 2 bases and J 7 bases; nucleotides not matched to a gene: 8.

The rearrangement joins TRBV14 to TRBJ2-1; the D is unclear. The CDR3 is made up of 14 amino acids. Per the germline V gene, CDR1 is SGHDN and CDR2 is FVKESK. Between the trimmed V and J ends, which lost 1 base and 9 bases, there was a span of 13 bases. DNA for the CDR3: TGTGCCAGCAGCCAAGGGCGGCAGACGACTGAGCAGTTCTTC. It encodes CASSQGRQTTEQFF.

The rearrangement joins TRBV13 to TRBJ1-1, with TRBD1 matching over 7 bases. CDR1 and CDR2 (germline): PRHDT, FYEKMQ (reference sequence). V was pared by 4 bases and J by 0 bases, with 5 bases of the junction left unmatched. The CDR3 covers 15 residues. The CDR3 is CASSYSTGMNTEAFF. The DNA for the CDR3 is TGTGCCAGCAGCTACTCGACAGGGATGAACACTGAAGCTTTCTTT.

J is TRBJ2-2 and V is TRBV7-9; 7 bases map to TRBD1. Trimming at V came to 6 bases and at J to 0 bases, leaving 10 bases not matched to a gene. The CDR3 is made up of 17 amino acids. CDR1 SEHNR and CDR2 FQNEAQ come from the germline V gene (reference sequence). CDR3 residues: CASRGTDLRPNTGELFF. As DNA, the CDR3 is TGTGCCAGCAGAGGGACAGACCTTAGACCGAACACCGGGGAGCTGTTTTTT.

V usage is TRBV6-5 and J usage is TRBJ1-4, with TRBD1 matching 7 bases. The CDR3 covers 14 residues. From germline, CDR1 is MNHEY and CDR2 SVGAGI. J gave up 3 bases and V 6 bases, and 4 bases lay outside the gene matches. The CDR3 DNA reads TGTGCCAGCAGCTCCGGGACAGCTAATGAAAAACTGTTTTTT. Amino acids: CASSSGTANEKLFF.

The CDR3 loop is CASSLGDRRPGYNEQFF. The DNA for the CDR3 is TGTGCCAGCAGCTTGGGAGACAGGCGTCCGGGCTACAATGAGCAGTTCTTC. This sequence joins TRBV11-2 and TRBJ2-1; tentatively, D is TRBD1 (6 bases). V was pared by 3 bases and J by 3 bases, with 18 bases between. CDR1 is SGHAT and CDR2 is FQNNGV in the germline V gene. The CDR3 is made up of 17 amino acids.

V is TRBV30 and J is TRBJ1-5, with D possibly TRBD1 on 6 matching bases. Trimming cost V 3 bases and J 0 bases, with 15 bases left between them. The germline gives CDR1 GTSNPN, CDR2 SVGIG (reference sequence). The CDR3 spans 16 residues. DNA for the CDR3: TGTGCCTGGAGGGGATCGACAGGAGATAGCAATCAGCCCCAGCATTTT. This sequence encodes CAWRGSTGDSNQPQHF.

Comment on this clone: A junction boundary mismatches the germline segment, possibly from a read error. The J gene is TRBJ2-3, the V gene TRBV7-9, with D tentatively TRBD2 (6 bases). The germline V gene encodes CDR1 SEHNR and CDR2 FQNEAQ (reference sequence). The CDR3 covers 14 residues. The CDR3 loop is CASSLAPNSGGEYF. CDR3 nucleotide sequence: TGTGCCAGCAGTTTAGCGCCTAACTCTGGCGGGGAGTATTTT.

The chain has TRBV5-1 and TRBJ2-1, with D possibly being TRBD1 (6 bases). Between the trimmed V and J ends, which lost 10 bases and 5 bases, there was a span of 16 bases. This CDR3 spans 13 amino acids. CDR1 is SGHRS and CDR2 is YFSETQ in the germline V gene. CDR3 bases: TGCGCCTGTGCCTTGGGACAAAACAATGAGCAGTTCTTC. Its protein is CACALGQNNEQFF. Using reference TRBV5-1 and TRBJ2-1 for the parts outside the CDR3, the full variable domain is KAGVTQTPRYLIKTRGQQVTLSCSPISGHRSVSWYQQTPGQGLQFLFEYFSETQRNKGNFPGRFSGRQFSNSRSEMNVSTLELGDSALYLCACALGQNNEQFFGPGTRLTVL.

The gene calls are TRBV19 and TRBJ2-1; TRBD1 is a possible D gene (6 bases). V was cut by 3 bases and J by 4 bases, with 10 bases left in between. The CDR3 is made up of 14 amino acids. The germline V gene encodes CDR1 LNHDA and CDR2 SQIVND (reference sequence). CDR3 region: CASSIPGQYNEQFF. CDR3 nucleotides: TGTGCCAGTAGTATCCCCGGACAGTACAATGAGCAGTTCTTC.

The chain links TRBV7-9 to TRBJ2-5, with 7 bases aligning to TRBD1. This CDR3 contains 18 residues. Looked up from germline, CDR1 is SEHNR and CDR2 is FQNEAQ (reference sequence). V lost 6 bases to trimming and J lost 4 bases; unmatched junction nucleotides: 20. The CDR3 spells CASSPPHGDSREAETQYF. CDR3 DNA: TGTGCCAGCAGTCCCCCTCACGGGGACAGCCGCGAAGCAGAGACCCAGTACTTC.

CDR3 sequence (DNA): TGTGCCAGCAGCTTAGTACGCGGGAGGGAGCAGTACTTC. Its translation: CASSLVRGREQYF. The chain employs TRBV7-2 and TRBJ2-7, with 8 bases fitting TRBD2. With 1 base clipped from V and 7 bases from J, the junction kept 3 bases outside the gene matches. Looked up from germline, CDR1 is SGHTA and CDR2 is FQGNSA. The CDR3 totals 13 residues.

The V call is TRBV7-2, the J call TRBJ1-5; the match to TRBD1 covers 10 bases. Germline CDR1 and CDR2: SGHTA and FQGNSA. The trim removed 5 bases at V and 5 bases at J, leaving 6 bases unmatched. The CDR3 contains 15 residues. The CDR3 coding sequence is TGTGCCAGCAGCACGAGACAGGGGGCCCATCAGCCCCAGCATTTT. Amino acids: CASSTRQGAHQPQHF.

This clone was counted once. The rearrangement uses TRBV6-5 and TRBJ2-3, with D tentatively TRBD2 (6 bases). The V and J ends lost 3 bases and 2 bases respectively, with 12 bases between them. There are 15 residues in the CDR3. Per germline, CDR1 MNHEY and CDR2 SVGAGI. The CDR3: CASSYMRGLTDTQYF. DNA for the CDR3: TGTGCCAGCAGTTATATGCGGGGCCTCACAGATACGCAGTATTTT.

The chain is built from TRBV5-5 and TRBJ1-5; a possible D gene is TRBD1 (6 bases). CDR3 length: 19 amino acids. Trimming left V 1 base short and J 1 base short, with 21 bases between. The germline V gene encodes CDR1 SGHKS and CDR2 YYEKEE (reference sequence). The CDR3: CASSLNIGTRISSNQPQHF. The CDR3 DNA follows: TGTGCCAGCAGCTTGAATATTGGGACAAGAATCTCCAGCAATCAGCCCCAGCATTTT.

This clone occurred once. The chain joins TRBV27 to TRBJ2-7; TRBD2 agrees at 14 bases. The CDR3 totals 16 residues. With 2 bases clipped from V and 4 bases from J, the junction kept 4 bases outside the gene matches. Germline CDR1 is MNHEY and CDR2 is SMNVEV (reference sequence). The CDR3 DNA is TGTGCCAGCAGTTTAGAAGGGACTAGCGGGAGTTACGAGCAGTACTTC. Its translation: CASSLEGTSGSYEQYF.

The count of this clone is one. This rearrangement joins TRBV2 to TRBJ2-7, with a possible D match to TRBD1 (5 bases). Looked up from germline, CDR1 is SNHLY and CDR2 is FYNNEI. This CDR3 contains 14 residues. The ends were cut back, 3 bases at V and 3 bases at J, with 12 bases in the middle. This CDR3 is CASSDVDTRYEQYF. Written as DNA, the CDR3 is TGTGCCAGCAGTGATGTGGACACCCGCTACGAGCAGTACTTC. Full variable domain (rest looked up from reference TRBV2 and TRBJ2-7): EPEVTQTPSHQVTQMGQEVILRCVPISNHLYFYWYRQILGQKVEFLVSFYNNEISEKSEIFDDQFSVERPDGSNFTLKIRSTKLEDSAMYFCASSDVDTRYEQYFGPGTRLTVT.

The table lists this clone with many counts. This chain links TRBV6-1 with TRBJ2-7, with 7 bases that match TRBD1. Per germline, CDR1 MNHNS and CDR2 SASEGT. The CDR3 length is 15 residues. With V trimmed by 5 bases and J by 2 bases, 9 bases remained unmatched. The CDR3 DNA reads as TGTGCCAGCAGTCAACTACAGGGGTCCACCTACGAGCAGTACTTC. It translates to CASSQLQGSTYEQYF.

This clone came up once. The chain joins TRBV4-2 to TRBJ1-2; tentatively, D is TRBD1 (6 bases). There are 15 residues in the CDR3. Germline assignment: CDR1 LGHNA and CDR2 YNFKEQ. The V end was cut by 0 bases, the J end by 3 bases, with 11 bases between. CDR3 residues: CASSQEGGGYYGYTF. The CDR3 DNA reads TGTGCCAGCAGCCAAGAGGGGGGGGGCTACTATGGCTACACCTTC.

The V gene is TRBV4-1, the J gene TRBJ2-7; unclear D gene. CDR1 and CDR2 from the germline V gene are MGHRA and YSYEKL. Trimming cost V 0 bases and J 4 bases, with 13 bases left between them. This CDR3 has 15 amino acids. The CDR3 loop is CASSQEPGSRYEQYF. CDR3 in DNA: TGCGCCAGCAGCCAAGAGCCCGGCTCTAGGTACGAGCAGTACTTC.

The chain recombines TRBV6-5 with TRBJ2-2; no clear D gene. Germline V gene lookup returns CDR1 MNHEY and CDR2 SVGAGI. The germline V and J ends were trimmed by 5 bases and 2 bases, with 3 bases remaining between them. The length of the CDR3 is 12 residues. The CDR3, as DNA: TGTGCCAGCAGTCTTAACACCGGGGAGCTGTTTTTT. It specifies CASSLNTGELFF.

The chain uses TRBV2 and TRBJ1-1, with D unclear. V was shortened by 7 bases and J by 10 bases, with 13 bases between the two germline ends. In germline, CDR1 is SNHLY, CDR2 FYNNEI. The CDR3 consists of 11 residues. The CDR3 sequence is CASMSAGGAFF. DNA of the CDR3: TGTGCCAGCATGTCGGCGGGTGGAGCTTTCTTT.

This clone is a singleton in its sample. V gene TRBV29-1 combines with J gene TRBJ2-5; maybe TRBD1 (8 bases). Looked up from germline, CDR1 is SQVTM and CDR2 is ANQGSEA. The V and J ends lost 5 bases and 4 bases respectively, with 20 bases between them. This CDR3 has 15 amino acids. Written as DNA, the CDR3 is TGCAGCGTTTGGGGAACAGGGGGGGGTCGAGAGACCCAGTACTTC. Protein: CSVWGTGGGRETQYF.

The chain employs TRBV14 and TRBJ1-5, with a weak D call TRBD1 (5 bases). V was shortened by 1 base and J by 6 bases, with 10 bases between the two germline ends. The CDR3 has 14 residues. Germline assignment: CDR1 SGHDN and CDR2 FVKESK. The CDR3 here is CASSQGGIGQPQHF. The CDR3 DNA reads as TGTGCCAGCAGCCAAGGGGGCATCGGTCAGCCCCAGCATTTT.